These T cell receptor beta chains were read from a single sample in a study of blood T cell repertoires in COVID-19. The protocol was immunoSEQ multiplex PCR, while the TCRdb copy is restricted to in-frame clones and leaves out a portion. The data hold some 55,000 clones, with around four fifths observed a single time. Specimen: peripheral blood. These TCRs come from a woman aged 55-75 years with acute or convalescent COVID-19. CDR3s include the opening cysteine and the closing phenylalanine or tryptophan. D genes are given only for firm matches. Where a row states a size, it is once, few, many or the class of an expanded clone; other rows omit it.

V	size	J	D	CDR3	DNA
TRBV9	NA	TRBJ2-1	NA	CASSRGRGYNEQFF	TGTGCCAGCAGCAGGGGTCGTGGGTACAATGAGCAGTTCTTC
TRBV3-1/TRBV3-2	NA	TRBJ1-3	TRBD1	CASSHRPDRAGNTIYF	TGTGCCAGCAGCCATCGACCTGACAGGGCCGGAAACACCATATATTTT
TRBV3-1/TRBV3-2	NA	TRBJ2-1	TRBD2	CASSQAPGTTNEQFF	TGTGCCAGCAGCCAAGCCCCCGGGACTACCAATGAGCAGTTCTTC
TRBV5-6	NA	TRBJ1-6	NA	CASSPRRGANSPLHF	TGTGCCAGCAGCCCACGCCGGGGGGCAAATTCACCCCTCCACTTT
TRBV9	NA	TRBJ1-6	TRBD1	CASSVGGQRSNSPLHF	TGTGCCAGCAGCGTTGGGGGACAGAGAAGCAATTCACCCCTCCACTTT
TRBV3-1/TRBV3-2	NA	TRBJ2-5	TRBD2	CASSQDLAGSWGYF	TGTGCCAGCAGCCAGGATCTAGCGGGGTCTTGGGGGTACTTC
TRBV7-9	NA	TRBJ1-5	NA	CASSLVGVPAPQHF	TGTGCCAGCAGCTTAGTAGGGGTACCGGCGCCCCAGCATTTT
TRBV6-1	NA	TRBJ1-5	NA	CASSESVGVSDQPQHF	TGTGCCAGCAGTGAATCGGTAGGGGTATCGGATCAGCCCCAGCATTTT
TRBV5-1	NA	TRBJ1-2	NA	CASSSRRQGLNYGYTF	TGCGCCAGCAGCTCAAGACGGCAGGGGTTGAACTATGGCTACACCTTC
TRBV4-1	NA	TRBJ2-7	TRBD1	CASSRTGTGTYEQYF	TGCGCCAGCAGCCGGACCGGGACAGGGACCTACGAGCAGTACTTC
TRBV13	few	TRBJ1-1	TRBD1	CASSDRKTGFLTEAFF	TGTGCCAGCAGCGACCGGAAGACAGGGTTTTTGACTGAAGCTTTCTTT